The 19 T cell receptor beta chains below were found in one sample sequenced in a study of T cell responses to AZD1222 COVID-19 vaccine. Here immunoSEQ multiplex PCR was the method, and the copy in TCRdb shows in-frame clones only, minus some. The table shows around 62,000 clones, with roughly 89% occurring only once. Sequencing used peripheral blood, obtained on day 0 of AZD1222 vaccination. The source of these receptors is an adult in good health.

The chain recombines TRBV5-1 with TRBJ2-4, with D perhaps matching TRBD1 (6 bases). Trimming stripped 4 bases from V and 8 bases from J, with 16 bases between. Per the germline V gene, CDR1 is SGHRS and CDR2 is YFSETQ. The CDR3 is 14 residues long. CDR3 in DNA: TGCGCCAGCAGCACAACAGGGTCTCTAGACATTCAGTACTTC. It codes for CASSTTGSLDIQYF.

This chain connects TRBV5-1 to TRBJ1-2; 10 nucleotides line up with TRBD1. The trim removed 2 bases at V and 2 bases at J, leaving 12 bases unmatched. The germline V gene has CDR1 SGHRS and CDR2 YFSETQ. The CDR3 has 18 amino acids. The CDR3 region has the DNA TGCGCCAGCAGCTTAACCCCGGGACAGGGGATTCTGAACTATGGCTACACCTTC. It is translated as CASSLTPGQGILNYGYTF.

V usage is TRBV7-9 and J usage is TRBJ1-2; TRBD1 aligns across 8 bases. Losses at the gene ends were 5 bases for V and 5 bases for J; bases not matched to a gene: 10. This CDR3 comprises 15 residues. Germline V lookup: CDR1 SEHNR, CDR2 FQNEAQ (reference sequence). CDR3: CASSLRQGPEYGYTF. CDR3 nucleotide sequence: TGTGCCAGCAGCCTCAGACAGGGGCCGGAGTATGGCTACACCTTC. The full variable domain, with the rest looked up from reference TRBV7-9 and TRBJ1-2, is DTGVSQNPRHKITKRGQNVTFRCDPISEHNRLYWYRQTLGQGPEFLTYFQNEAQLEKSRLLSDRFSAERPKGSFSTLEIQRTEQGDSAMYLCASSLRQGPEYGYTFGSGTRLTVV.

This chain links TRBV6-6 with TRBJ1-2; D is possibly TRBD1 (6 bases). Germline CDR1 is MNHNY and CDR2 is SVGAGI (reference sequence). V was cut by 7 bases and J by 5 bases, with 11 bases left in between. The CDR3 runs to 12 residues. CDR3 DNA: TGTGCCAGCACAGGGACACAATATGGCTACACCTTC. Encoded protein: CASTGTQYGYTF.

The rearrangement joins TRBV30 to TRBJ2-2; 9 bases agree with TRBD2. CDR3 size: 17 residues. Germline CDR1 GTSNPN, CDR2 SVGIG (reference sequence). Trimming cost V 0 bases and J 5 bases; bases outside gene matches: 10. The CDR3 loop reads CAWSVRRASGETGELFF. The CDR3, as DNA: TGTGCCTGGAGTGTACGCAGGGCTAGCGGGGAAACCGGGGAGCTGTTTTTT.

This sequence joins TRBV2 and TRBJ2-7; TRBD1 aligns across 9 bases. Looked up from germline, CDR1 is SNHLY and CDR2 is FYNNEI. The CDR3 length is 14 residues. The V and J ends lost 7 bases and 3 bases, in that order; junction bases with no gene match: 7. The CDR3 sequence: CASKDTGGVYEQYF. The CDR3 bases are TGTGCCAGCAAGGATACAGGGGGCGTCTACGAGCAGTACTTC.

The chain joins TRBV11-1 to TRBJ1-2; 9 bases align to TRBD1. CDR3 length: 12 residues. The germline gives CDR1 SGHAT, CDR2 FQDESV (reference sequence). Losses at the gene ends were 5 bases for V and 8 bases for J; bases not matched to a gene: 3. The CDR3 DNA reads TGTGCCAGCAGCGGACAGGGGTGGGGCTACACCTTC. It yields the protein CASSGQGWGYTF.

The chain joins TRBV24-1 to TRBJ1-2, with 8 bases matching TRBD1. CDR1 is KGHDR and CDR2 is SFDVKD in the germline V gene. The CDR3 length is 13 residues. V shed 5 bases and J 4 bases; nucleotides not matched to a gene: 2. The CDR3 DNA follows: TGTGCCACCAGTGCCGGACAGGGCTATGGCTACACCTTC. Translated: CATSAGQGYGYTF.

For this clone: Other DNA variants within this sample encode the same CDR3. V gene TRBV19 combines with J gene TRBJ1-5; weak D call: TRBD1 (5 bases). Deletions cut 3 bases from V and 7 bases from J, with 13 bases between. This CDR3 spans 14 amino acids. Germline V gene data show CDR1 as LNHDA and CDR2 as SQIVND (reference sequence). The CDR3 reads CASSILGERQPQHF. CDR3 in DNA: TGTGCCAGTAGTATTTTGGGGGAACGCCAGCCCCAGCATTTT. The variable domain in full, completed from reference TRBV19 and TRBJ1-5, reads DGGITQSPKYLFRKEGQNVTLSCEQNLNHDAMYWYRQDPGQGLRLIYYSQIVNDFQKGDIAEGYSVSREKKESFPLTVTSAQKNPTAFYLCASSILGERQPQHFGDGTRLSIL.

V and J are TRBV6-5 and TRBJ1-2, with 8 bases lining up with TRBD1. V trimming: 8 bases; J trimming: 12 bases; junction bases outside the gene matches: 8. This CDR3 has 11 amino acids. Germline values: CDR1 MNHEY, CDR2 SVGAGI. CDR3 region: CASAQQGANTF. The CDR3 nucleotides read TGTGCCAGCGCCCAGCAGGGGGCTAACACCTTC.

The chain uses TRBV5-6 and TRBJ1-1; 7 nucleotides match TRBD1. Germline lookup yields CDR1 SGHDT and CDR2 YYEEEE. The junction had 6 bases not matched to a gene; V was cut back by 2 bases and J by 5 bases. The CDR3 length is 14 residues. CDR3 sequence reads: CASSLQGYRTEAFF. The CDR3 DNA sequence: TGTGCCAGCAGCTTACAGGGGTATAGGACTGAAGCTTTCTTT.

This clone was seen only once. The V and J genes are TRBV3-1 (or the pseudogene TRBV3-2) and TRBJ2-5; tentative D call: TRBD2 (5 bases). Germline V CDR1 and CDR2: LGHDT, YNNKEL (reference sequence). Trimming left V 4 bases short and J 7 bases short, with 10 bases between. This CDR3 has 12 residues. CDR3 DNA: TGTGCCAGCAGCCCTGGTCGGGGGACCCAGTACTTC. Residues: CASSPGRGTQYF.

This clone was observed a few times. The V and J genes are TRBV6-5 and TRBJ1-2; D is uncertain. Germline V CDR1 and CDR2: MNHEY, SVGAGI. V lost 9 bases and J 3 bases, leaving 17 bases between the germline ends. This CDR3 contains 14 residues. CDR3 residues: CASLRGREDYGYTF. Here the CDR3 DNA reads TGTGCCAGTCTGCGGGGTAGGGAGGACTATGGCTACACCTTC.

The chain carries TRBV12-3 or TRBV12-4 and TRBJ2-5, with D tentatively TRBD1 or TRBD2 (6 bases each). This CDR3 has 12 residues. V shed 3 bases and J shed 10 bases, with 12 bases lying between them. The CDR3 DNA is TGTGCCAGCAGTTTGTCCAGGGGAGGCCAGTACTTC. Amino acids: CASSLSRGGQYF.

This chain links TRBV18 with TRBJ1-2; TRBD1 matches 11 bases. The CDR3 covers 15 residues. Per germline, CDR1 KGHSH and CDR2 LQKENI. V shed 4 bases, J shed 4 bases, and the junction held 5 bases outside the gene matches. CDR3 amino acids: CASSRRTGGGYGYTF. CDR3 sequence (DNA): TGTGCCAGCTCACGGAGGACAGGGGGCGGCTATGGCTACACCTTC.

This chain connects TRBV4-1 to TRBJ1-2; D remains unclear. Deletions cut 1 base from V and 5 bases from J, with 8 bases between. The CDR3 runs 13 residues. Per germline, CDR1 MGHRA and CDR2 YSYEKL. The CDR3 DNA reads as TGCGCCAGCAGCCAAGGGCCGGGTTATGGCTACACCTTC. This gives the protein CASSQGPGYGYTF.

The chain employs TRBV27 and TRBJ1-1; 7 nucleotides agree with TRBD1. This CDR3 spans 13 amino acids. Losses at the gene ends were 6 bases for V and 5 bases for J; bases not matched to a gene: 6. The germline V gene has CDR1 MNHEY and CDR2 SMNVEV (reference sequence). In nucleotides, the CDR3 is TGTGCCAGCAGAACTGACAGGGAGACTGAAGCTTTCTTT. It specifies CASRTDRETEAFF.

The chain uses TRBV9 and TRBJ1-4, with a possible D match to TRBD1 (6 bases). Trimming left V 4 bases short and J 3 bases short, with 16 bases between. Per germline, CDR1 SGDLS and CDR2 YYNGEE. CDR3 length: 16 amino acids. The CDR3 sequence: CASSPNVGGSNEKLFF. As DNA, the CDR3 is TGTGCCAGCAGCCCGAACGTCGGGGGCTCTAATGAAAAACTGTTTTTT.

Only one count was recorded for this clone. The junction departs from germline at one end; a sequencing error may be responsible. The gene calls are TRBV6-1 and TRBJ1-1; D is undetermined. The CDR3 consists of 13 residues. Germline values: CDR1 MNHNS, CDR2 SASEGT. DNA of the CDR3: TGTGCCAGCAGGGAAGTTCTGAACACTGAAGCTTTCTTT. This translates into CASREVLNTEAFF.